This T cell receptor (beta chain) came from a study of blood T cell repertoires in COVID-19. All enrollees were about 18 to 89 years old and from roughly 22 US areas. Sequencing used immunoSEQ multiplex PCR; TCRdb keeps in-frame clones, though not all of them. The sample carries about 200,000 clones, 75% to 85% recorded once. V gave up 5 bases and J gave up 13 bases, with 20 bases separating them. In germline, CDR1 is MDHEN, CDR2 SYDVKM. This CDR3 has 14 residues. Sequenced material: PBMCs or T cells enriched from blood (not recorded which). The receptor's source is a woman in her 40s with acute COVID-19. The V gene is TRBV28, the J gene TRBJ1-4; D perhaps matches TRBD1 (5 bases). CDR3 protein: CASSPLRTGGRLFF. In DNA form, the CDR3 reads TGTGCCAGCAGTCCGTTACGGACGGGGGGGAGACTGTTTTTT.